The 24 T cell receptor beta chains presented below share a single source sample, sequenced in a study of T cell responses to AZD1222 COVID-19 vaccine. The assay was immunoSEQ multiplex PCR, and TCRdb's table has in-frame clones only and misses some. The table lists tens of thousands of clones, roughly 90% of them singletons. Here the sequenced sample was peripheral blood, taken on day 0 of AZD1222 vaccination. The receptors come from an adult in good health.

The chain joins TRBV10-3 to TRBJ2-7; 10 positions agree with TRBD1. The CDR3 is 15 residues long. Germline V gene data show CDR1 as ENHRY and CDR2 as SYGVKD. V trimming: 6 bases; J trimming: 4 bases; junction bases outside the gene matches: 9. CDR3 in DNA: TGTGCCATCAGCGCACCGGGACAGGGGACTTACGAGCAGTACTTC. Its protein is CAISAPGQGTYEQYF.

The V and J genes are TRBV6-1 and TRBJ2-7, with D tentatively TRBD2 (6 bases). This CDR3 spans 16 amino acids. Trimming left V 2 bases short and J 5 bases short, with 19 bases between. Germline assignment: CDR1 MNHNS and CDR2 SASEGT. The CDR3 DNA reads as TGTGCCAGCAGTGAATTTCAGCGGGCCAAGGTAGACGAGCAGTACTTC. Translating it yields CASSEFQRAKVDEQYF.

The gene calls are TRBV18 and TRBJ2-3; no definite D call. V was shortened by 1 base and J by 2 bases, with 7 bases between the two germline ends. The CDR3 has 14 amino acids. CDR1 and CDR2 from the germline V gene are KGHSH and LQKENI. The CDR3 here is CASSPRAATDTQYF. The CDR3 bases are TGTGCCAGCTCACCACGCGCAGCCACAGATACGCAGTATTTT. Variable domain in full (rest from reference TRBV18 and TRBJ2-3): NAGVMQNPRHLVRRRGQEARLRCSPMKGHSHVYWYRQLPEEGLKFMVYLQKENIIDESGMPKERFSAEFPKEGPSILRIQQVVRGDSAAYFCASSPRAATDTQYFGPGTRLTVL.

The chain couples TRBV4-1 to TRBJ1-5; D not resolved. The V gene lost 1 base and the J gene lost 5 bases, with 15 bases spanning the gap. CDR3 length equals 16 residues. Germline assignment: CDR1 MGHRA and CDR2 YSYEKL. CDR3 amino acids: CASSQGFRKGDQPQHF. CDR3 nucleotides: TGCGCCAGCAGCCAAGGATTTAGGAAGGGAGATCAGCCCCAGCATTTT.

The chain carries TRBV11-2 and TRBJ1-2, with TRBD1 matching over 7 bases. CDR3 size: 14 residues. With 4 bases clipped from V and 2 bases from J, the junction kept 4 bases outside the gene matches. Germline V lookup: CDR1 SGHAT, CDR2 FQNNGV. The CDR3 coding sequence is TGTGCCAGCAGCTCGGGGACAGAGAACTATGGCTACACCTTC. It yields the protein CASSSGTENYGYTF. Drawing the rest from reference TRBV11-2 and TRBJ1-2, the complete variable domain is EAGVAQSPRYKIIEKRQSVAFWCNPISGHATLYWYQQILGQGPKLLIQFQNNGVVDDSQLPKDRFSAERLKGVDSTLKIQPAKLEDSAVYLCASSSGTENYGYTFGSGTRLTVV.

The genes are TRBV5-1 and TRBJ2-1; tentative D call: TRBD1 (5 bases). The V end was cut by 3 bases, the J end by 8 bases, with 15 bases between. The CDR3 runs 14 residues. CDR1 and CDR2 from the germline V gene are SGHRS and YFSETQ. CDR3 sequence: CASSWVKLGDEQFF. CDR3 nucleotide sequence: TGCGCCAGCAGCTGGGTCAAATTAGGGGATGAGCAGTTCTTC. Full variable domain (rest looked up from reference TRBV5-1 and TRBJ2-1): KAGVTQTPRYLIKTRGQQVTLSCSPISGHRSVSWYQQTPGQGLQFLFEYFSETQRNKGNFPGRFSGRQFSNSRSEMNVSTLELGDSALYLCASSWVKLGDEQFFGPGTRLTVL.

This rearrangement joins TRBV7-8 to TRBJ2-1; D gene ambiguous. The CDR3 sequence is 15 residues long. Germline CDR1 and CDR2: SGHVS and FQNEAQ. The germline V and J ends were trimmed by 3 bases and 0 bases, with 9 bases remaining between them. CDR3 loop: CASSFLDSSYNEQFF. For the CDR3, the DNA is TGTGCCAGCAGCTTTCTGGATAGCTCCTACAATGAGCAGTTCTTC.

J is TRBJ1-5 and V is TRBV11-2, with D possibly TRBD1 on 5 matching bases. The germline V gene encodes CDR1 SGHAT and CDR2 FQNNGV. This CDR3 is 15 amino acids long. The V end lost 1 base, the J end lost 0 bases, and 7 bases lay between the germline ends. The CDR3 sequence is CASSLAGGSNQPQHF. The CDR3 DNA is TGTGCCAGCAGCTTAGCTGGGGGTAGCAATCAGCCCCAGCATTTT.

This clone was seen once. This sequence joins TRBV18 and TRBJ2-2, with unresolved D. Germline V gene lookup returns CDR1 KGHSH and CDR2 LQKENI. V gave up 4 bases and J gave up 3 bases, with 3 bases separating them. The CDR3 runs 12 residues. CDR3 protein: CASSLYTGELFF. CDR3 in DNA: TGTGCCAGCTCACTATACACCGGGGAGCTGTTTTTT. Complete variable domain (other parts from reference TRBV18 and TRBJ2-2): NAGVMQNPRHLVRRRGQEARLRCSPMKGHSHVYWYRQLPEEGLKFMVYLQKENIIDESGMPKERFSAEFPKEGPSILRIQQVVRGDSAAYFCASSLYTGELFFGEGSRLTVL.

The rearrangement uses TRBV11-3 and TRBJ1-1; 7 bases align to TRBD1. The J segment lost 3 bases and the V segment lost 6 bases, leaving 4 bases of the junction unmatched. The germline V gene encodes CDR1 SGHNT and CDR2 YENEEA. CDR3 size: 13 residues. This CDR3 is CASSSTGYTEAFF. DNA of the CDR3: TGTGCCAGCAGTTCGACAGGGTACACTGAAGCTTTCTTT.

The rearrangement links TRBV19 to TRBJ1-4; D call uncertain. The V and J ends lost 3 bases and 6 bases respectively, with 11 bases between them. CDR1 is LNHDA and CDR2 is SQIVND in the germline V gene (reference sequence). This CDR3 region has 14 residues. CDR3 region: CASSIDRTYEKLFF. CDR3 DNA sequence: TGTGCCAGTAGTATCGATCGAACCTATGAAAAACTGTTTTTT.

V gene TRBV14 combines with J gene TRBJ1-6, with 8 bases lining up with TRBD1. CDR1 is SGHDN and CDR2 is FVKESK in the germline V gene. V lost 3 bases, J lost 9 bases, and 4 bases stayed unmatched. The CDR3 is 14 amino acids. CDR3 protein: CASSHGQGSSPLHF. The CDR3 coding sequence is TGTGCCAGCAGCCATGGACAGGGCAGTTCACCCCTCCACTTT.

The chain recombines TRBV11-2 with TRBJ2-7; 9 nucleotides agree with TRBD1. The CDR3 length is 14 residues. V lost 4 bases, J lost 6 bases, and 7 bases stayed unmatched. CDR1 is SGHAT, CDR2 FQNNGV, per germline. The CDR3 loop is CASSSGQGFGEQYF. The CDR3 DNA is TGTGCCAGCAGCTCGGGACAGGGTTTCGGCGAGCAGTACTTC. The whole variable domain, filled in from reference TRBV11-2 and TRBJ2-7, reads EAGVAQSPRYKIIEKRQSVAFWCNPISGHATLYWYQQILGQGPKLLIQFQNNGVVDDSQLPKDRFSAERLKGVDSTLKIQPAKLEDSAVYLCASSSGQGFGEQYFGPGTRLTVT.

The chain employs TRBV5-6 and TRBJ2-5; D gene ambiguous. Deletions cut 0 bases from V and 2 bases from J, with 5 bases between. The CDR3 is 13 residues long. CDR1 is SGHDT and CDR2 is YYEEEE in the germline V gene. CDR3 residues: CASSLGSQETQYF. CDR3 in DNA: TGTGCCAGCAGCTTGGGCAGTCAAGAGACCCAGTACTTC.

This chain links TRBV30 with TRBJ1-2; D is uncertain. This CDR3 is 11 amino acids long. V was shortened by 0 bases and J by 4 bases, with 3 bases between the two germline ends. Germline V lookup: CDR1 GTSNPN, CDR2 SVGIG (reference sequence). The CDR3 is CAWSVPYGYTF. The CDR3 DNA reads as TGTGCCTGGAGTGTACCCTATGGCTACACCTTC.

This clone appeared once. This chain links TRBV4-2 with TRBJ1-6; maybe TRBD1 (5 bases). The CDR3 covers 18 residues. The V gene lost 0 bases and the J gene lost 0 bases, with 12 bases spanning the gap. The germline gives CDR1 LGHNA, CDR2 YNFKEQ. The CDR3 reads CASSQDPDRSSYNSPLHF. CDR3 sequence (DNA): TGTGCCAGCAGCCAAGACCCCGACAGAAGCTCCTATAATTCACCCCTCCACTTT.

This chain connects TRBV28 to TRBJ2-7; tentatively, D is TRBD2 (5 bases). Germline CDR1 reads MDHEN; CDR2 reads SYDVKM. The V end lost 4 bases, the J end lost 4 bases, and 17 bases lay between the germline ends. This CDR3 region has 15 residues. CDR3 amino acids: CASSSNAEGSYEQYF. In nucleotides, the CDR3 is TGTGCCAGCAGTTCTAACGCCGAGGGAAGTTACGAGCAGTACTTC.

The chain is built from TRBV6-5 and TRBJ2-1; D call uncertain. V gave up 4 bases and J gave up 2 bases, with 12 bases separating them. The germline gives CDR1 MNHEY, CDR2 SVGAGI. The CDR3 is 15 amino acids. This CDR3 reads CASSSANEPYNEQFF. The CDR3 bases are TGTGCCAGCAGTTCCGCTAATGAGCCCTACAATGAGCAGTTCTTC.

V gene TRBV7-6 combines with J gene TRBJ2-5; the D is unclear. Germline values: CDR1 SGHVS, CDR2 FNYEAQ. CDR3 size: 11 residues. The germline V and J ends were trimmed by 5 bases and 5 bases, with 6 bases remaining between them. In DNA, the CDR3 is TGTGCCAGCAGCCAACAGGAGACCCAGTACTTC. Protein sequence: CASSQQETQYF.

The chain recombines TRBV5-1 with TRBJ2-7; weak D call: TRBD1 (5 bases). CDR1 is SGHRS and CDR2 is YFSETQ in the germline V gene. CDR3 length: 12 amino acids. V lost 4 bases and J lost 4, with 9 bases in between. The CDR3 DNA is TGCGCCAGCAGCCCCGACAGATACGAGCAGTACTTC. This gives the protein CASSPDRYEQYF.

The chain has TRBV14 and TRBJ1-4, with 7 bases aligning to TRBD1. CDR1 is SGHDN, CDR2 FVKESK, per germline. After removal of 4 bases from V and 0 bases from J, the junction contained 11 bases not matched to a gene. This CDR3 contains 18 residues. CDR3 residues: CASSPRDRADSTNEKLFF. CDR3 sequence (DNA): TGTGCCAGCAGCCCCCGAGACAGGGCGGATTCAACTAATGAAAAACTGTTTTTT. Supplemented by reference TRBV14 and TRBJ1-4, the full variable domain reads EAGVTQFPSHSVIEKGQTVTLRCDPISGHDNLYWYRRVMGKEIKFLLHFVKESKQDESGMPNNRFLAERTGGTYSTLKVQPAELEDSGVYFCASSPRDRADSTNEKLFFGSGTQLSVL.

This clone was counted a single time. This sequence joins TRBV11-2 and TRBJ1-5; no reliable D call. Deletions cut 2 bases from V and 7 bases from J, with 12 bases between. Germline V gene data show CDR1 as SGHAT and CDR2 as FQNNGV. The CDR3 loop spans 14 amino acids. CDR3 protein: CASSLTSPGQPQHF. The CDR3 region has the DNA TGTGCCAGCAGCTTAACCAGCCCAGGACAGCCCCAGCATTTT.

The CDR3 region has the DNA TGTGCCAGCAGCTTAGGGGGACAGAACACAGATACGCAGTATTTT. Translation: CASSLGGQNTDTQYF. This chain uses TRBV7-3 with TRBJ2-3; 7 bases fit TRBD1. Germline CDR1 and CDR2: SGHTA and FQGTGA. Trimming cost V 2 bases and J 2 bases; bases outside gene matches: 4. The CDR3 totals 15 residues. Combining the CDR3 with reference TRBV7-3 and TRBJ2-3 gives the whole variable domain GAGVSQTPSNKVTEKGKYVELRCDPISGHTALYWYRQSLGQGPEFLIYFQGTGAADDSGLPNDRFFAVRPEGSVSTLKIQRTERGDSAVYLCASSLGGQNTDTQYFGPGTRLTVL.

The chain carries TRBV29-1 and TRBJ2-1; 7 bases align to TRBD1. V gave up 5 bases and J gave up 6 bases; unmatched junction bases: 10. From germline, CDR1 is SQVTM and CDR2 ANQGSEA. The CDR3 runs to 14 residues. The CDR3 sequence is CSVIRDRNPNEQFF. The CDR3 bases are TGCAGCGTTATCCGGGACAGAAACCCCAATGAGCAGTTCTTC.